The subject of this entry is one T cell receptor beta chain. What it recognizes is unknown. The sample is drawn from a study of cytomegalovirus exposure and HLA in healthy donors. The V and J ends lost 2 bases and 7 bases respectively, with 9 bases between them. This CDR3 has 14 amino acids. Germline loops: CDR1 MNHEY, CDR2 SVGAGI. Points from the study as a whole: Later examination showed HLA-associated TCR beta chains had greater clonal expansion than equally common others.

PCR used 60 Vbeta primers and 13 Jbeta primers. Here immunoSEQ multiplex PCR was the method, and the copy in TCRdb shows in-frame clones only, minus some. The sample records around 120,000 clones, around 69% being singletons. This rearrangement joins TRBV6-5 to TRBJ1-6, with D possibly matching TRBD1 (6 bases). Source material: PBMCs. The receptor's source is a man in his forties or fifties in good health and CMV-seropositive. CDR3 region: CASSYTGYNSPLHF. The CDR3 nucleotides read TGTGCCAGCAGTTACACAGGGTACAATTCACCCCTCCACTTT.